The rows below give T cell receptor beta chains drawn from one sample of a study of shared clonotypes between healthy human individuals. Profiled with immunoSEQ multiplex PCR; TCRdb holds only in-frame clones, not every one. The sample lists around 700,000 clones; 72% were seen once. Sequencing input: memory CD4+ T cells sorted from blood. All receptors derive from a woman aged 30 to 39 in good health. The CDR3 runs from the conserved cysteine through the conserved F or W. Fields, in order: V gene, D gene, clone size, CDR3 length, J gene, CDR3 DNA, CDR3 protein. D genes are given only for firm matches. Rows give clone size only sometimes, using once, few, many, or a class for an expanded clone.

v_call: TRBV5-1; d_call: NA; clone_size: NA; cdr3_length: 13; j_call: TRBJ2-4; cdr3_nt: TGCGCCAGCAGCTTGGGGCAGGGCGGGATTCAGTACTTC; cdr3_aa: CASSLGQGGIQYF
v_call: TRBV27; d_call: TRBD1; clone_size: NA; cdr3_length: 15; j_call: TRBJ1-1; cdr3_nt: TGTGCCAGCAGCCGTCCCGGGACAGGGGCCCCTGAAGCTTTCTTT; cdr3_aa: CASSRPGTGAPEAFF
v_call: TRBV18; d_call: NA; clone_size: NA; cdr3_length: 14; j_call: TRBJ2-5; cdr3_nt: TGTGCCAGCTCGCCGGGACAAGGAGCGGAGACCCAGTACTTC; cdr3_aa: CASSPGQGAETQYF
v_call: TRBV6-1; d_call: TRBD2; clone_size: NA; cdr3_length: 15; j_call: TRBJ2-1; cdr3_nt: TGTGCCAGCAGGGGGACTAGCGGGAGGGACAATGAGCAGTTCTTC; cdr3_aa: CASRGTSGRDNEQFF
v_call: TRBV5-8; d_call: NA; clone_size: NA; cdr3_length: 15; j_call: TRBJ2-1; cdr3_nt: TGTGCCAGCAGCACAGGACGCGGCCAAAACAATGAGCAGTTCTTC; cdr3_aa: CASSTGRGQNNEQFF
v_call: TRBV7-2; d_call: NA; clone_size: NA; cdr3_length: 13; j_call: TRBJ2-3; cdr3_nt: TGTGCCAGCAGCTTAGTTTTGGGAGATACGCAGTATTTT; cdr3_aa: CASSLVLGDTQYF
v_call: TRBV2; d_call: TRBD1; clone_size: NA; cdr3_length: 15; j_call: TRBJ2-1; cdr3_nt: TGTGCCAGCAGTACACAGGGGAGCTCCTACAATGAGCAGTTCTTC; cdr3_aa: CASSTQGSSYNEQFF
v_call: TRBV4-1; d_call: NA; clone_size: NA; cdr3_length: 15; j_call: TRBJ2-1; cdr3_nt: TGCGCCAGCAGCAAGGGGGACGGAGGCAATGAAGCGCAGTTCTTC; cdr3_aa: CASSKGDGGNEAQFF
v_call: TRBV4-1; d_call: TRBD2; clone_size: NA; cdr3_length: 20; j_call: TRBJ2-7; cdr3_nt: TGCGCCAGCAGCCAAGAAGCCCTAGCGGGGGGGCCAATTGACATCTACGAGCAGTACTTC; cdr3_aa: CASSQEALAGGPIDIYEQYF
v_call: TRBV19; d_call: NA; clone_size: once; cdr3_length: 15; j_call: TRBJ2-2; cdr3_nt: TGTGCCAGTAGTATTACTGTCGGGGTTGGCGGGGAGCTGTTTTTT; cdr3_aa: CASSITVGVGGELFF
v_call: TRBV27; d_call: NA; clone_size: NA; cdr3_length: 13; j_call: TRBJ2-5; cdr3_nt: TGTGCCAGCAGGACAGGACCTCAAGAGACCCAGTACTTC; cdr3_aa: CASRTGPQETQYF
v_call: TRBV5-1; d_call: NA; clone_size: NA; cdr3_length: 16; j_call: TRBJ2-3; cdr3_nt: TGCGCCAGCAGCTTGGGGGCTAGCGCACGCACAGATACGCAGTATTTT; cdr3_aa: CASSLGASARTDTQYF
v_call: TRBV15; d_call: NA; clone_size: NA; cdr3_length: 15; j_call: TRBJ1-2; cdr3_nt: TGTGCCACCAGCAGAGACCCCACAGTTAACTATGGCTACACCTTC; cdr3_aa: CATSRDPTVNYGYTF
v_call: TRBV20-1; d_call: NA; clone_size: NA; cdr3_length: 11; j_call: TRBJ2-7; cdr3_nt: TGCAGTGCTCCCGACAACTACGAGCAGTACTTC; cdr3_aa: CSAPDNYEQYF
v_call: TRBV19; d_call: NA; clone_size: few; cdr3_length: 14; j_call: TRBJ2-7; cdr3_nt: TGTGCCAGTAGTATTTGGGGTGAGGACTACGAGCAGTACTTC; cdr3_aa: CASSIWGEDYEQYF
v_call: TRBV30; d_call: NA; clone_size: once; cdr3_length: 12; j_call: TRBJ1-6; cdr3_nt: TGTGCCTGGGGCACAGGGACTTCACCCCTCCACTTT; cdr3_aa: CAWGTGTSPLHF
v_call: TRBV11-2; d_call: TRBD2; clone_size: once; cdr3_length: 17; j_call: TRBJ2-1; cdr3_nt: TGTGCCAGCAGCTTAGATAGGGCTAGCGGGAATCGTAATGAGCAGTTCTTC; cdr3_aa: CASSLDRASGNRNEQFF
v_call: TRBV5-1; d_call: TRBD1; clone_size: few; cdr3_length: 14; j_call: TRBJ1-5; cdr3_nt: TGCGCCAGCAGCCTCGGGACAGGCGGGCAGCCCCAGCATTTT; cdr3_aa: CASSLGTGGQPQHF
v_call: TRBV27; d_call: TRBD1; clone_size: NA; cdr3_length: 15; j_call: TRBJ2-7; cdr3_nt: TGTGCCAGCAGCCACCCTCCGGGACAGTCCTACGAGCAGTACTTC; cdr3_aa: CASSHPPGQSYEQYF
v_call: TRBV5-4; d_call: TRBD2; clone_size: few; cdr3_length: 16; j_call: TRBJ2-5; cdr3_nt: TGTGCCAGCAGCTTGGCGACTAGCGGGACACAAGGAACCCAGTACTTC; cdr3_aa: CASSLATSGTQGTQYF
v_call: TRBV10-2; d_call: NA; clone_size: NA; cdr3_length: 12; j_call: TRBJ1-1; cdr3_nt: TGCGCCAGCAGCGGCCTGAACACTGAAGCTTTCTTT; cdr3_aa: CASSGLNTEAFF
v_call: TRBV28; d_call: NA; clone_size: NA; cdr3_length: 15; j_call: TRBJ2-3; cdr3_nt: TGTGCCAGCAGTTTAAGGGGCGCGGGCACAGATACGCAGTATTTT; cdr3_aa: CASSLRGAGTDTQYF